This T cell receptor beta chain was recovered during a study of T cells after yellow fever vaccination. This CDR3 comprises 15 residues. Germline CDR1 reads SGHDT; CDR2 reads YYEEEE. Trimming took 2 bases from V and 4 from J; bases not matched to a gene: 1. TCRdb reprocessed the 5' RACE reads with MiXCR, giving one entry per CDR3 protein. The sample carries over 200,000 distinct CDR3 sequences, 6% to 8% recorded once. This clonotype was seen many times. This clonotype was sampled from a man younger than 40 who received the YFV17D yellow fever vaccine. Sample: CD4+ T cells sorted from PBMCs, taken on the day of the yellow fever booster vaccination. The V and J genes are TRBV5-6 and TRBJ2-5, with 14 bases lining up with TRBD2. CDR3 sequence reads: CASSFGLAGGETQYF. DNA for the CDR3: TGTGCCAGCAGCTTTGGACTAGCGGGAGGAGAGACCCAGTACTTC.